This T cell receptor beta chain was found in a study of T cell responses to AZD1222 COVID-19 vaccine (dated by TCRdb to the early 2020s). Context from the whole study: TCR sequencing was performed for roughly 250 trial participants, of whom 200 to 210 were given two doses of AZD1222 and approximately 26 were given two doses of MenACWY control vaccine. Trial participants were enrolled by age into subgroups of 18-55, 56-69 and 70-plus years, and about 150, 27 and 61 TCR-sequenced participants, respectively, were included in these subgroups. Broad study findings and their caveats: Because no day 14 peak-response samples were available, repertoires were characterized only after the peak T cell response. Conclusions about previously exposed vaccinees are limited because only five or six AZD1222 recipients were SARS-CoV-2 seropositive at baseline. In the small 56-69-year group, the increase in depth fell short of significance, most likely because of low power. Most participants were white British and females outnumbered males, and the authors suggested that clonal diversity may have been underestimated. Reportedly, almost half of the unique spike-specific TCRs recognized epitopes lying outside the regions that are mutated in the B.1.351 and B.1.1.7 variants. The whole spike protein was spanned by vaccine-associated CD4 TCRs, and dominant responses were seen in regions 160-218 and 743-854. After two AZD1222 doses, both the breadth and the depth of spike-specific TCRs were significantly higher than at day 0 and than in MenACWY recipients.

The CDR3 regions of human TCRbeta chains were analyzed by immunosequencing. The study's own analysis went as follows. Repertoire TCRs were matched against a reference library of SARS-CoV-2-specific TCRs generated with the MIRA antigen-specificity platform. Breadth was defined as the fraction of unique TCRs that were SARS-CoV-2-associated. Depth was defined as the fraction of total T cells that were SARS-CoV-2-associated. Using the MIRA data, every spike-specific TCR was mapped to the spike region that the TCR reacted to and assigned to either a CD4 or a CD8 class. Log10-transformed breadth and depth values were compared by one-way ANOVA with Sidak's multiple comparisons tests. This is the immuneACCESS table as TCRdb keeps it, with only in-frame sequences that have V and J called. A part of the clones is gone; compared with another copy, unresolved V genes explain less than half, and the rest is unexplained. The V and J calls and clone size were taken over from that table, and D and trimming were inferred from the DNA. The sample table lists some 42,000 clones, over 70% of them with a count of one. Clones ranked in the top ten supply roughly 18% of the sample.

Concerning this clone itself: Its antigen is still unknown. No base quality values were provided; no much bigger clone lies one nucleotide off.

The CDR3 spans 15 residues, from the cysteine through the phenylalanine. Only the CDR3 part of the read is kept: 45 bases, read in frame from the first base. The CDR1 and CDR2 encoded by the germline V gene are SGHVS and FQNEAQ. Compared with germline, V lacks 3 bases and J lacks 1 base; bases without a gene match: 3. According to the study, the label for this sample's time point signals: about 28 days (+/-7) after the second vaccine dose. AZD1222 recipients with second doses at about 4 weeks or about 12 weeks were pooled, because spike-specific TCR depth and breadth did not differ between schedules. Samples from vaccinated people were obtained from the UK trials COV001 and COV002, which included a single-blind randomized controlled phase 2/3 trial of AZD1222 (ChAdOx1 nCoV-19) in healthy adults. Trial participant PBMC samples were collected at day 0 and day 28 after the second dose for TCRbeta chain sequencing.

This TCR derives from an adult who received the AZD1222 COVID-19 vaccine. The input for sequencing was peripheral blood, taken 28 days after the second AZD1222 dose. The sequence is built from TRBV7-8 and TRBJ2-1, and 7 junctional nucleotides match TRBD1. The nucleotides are TGTGCCAGCAGCTTCCGACAGGGATCCTACAATGAGCAGTTCTTC. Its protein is CASSFRQGSYNEQFF.